This TCR beta chain was recovered during a study of early T cells in non-severe SARS-CoV-2 infection. Looking at the study overall: Bulk RNA taken from unsorted whole blood was sequenced, leaving chains unpaired.

In its sample, this clonotype was seen many times. Its antigen is not known. The library protocol tagged individual cDNA molecules with unique molecular identifiers. In TCRdb, the 5' RACE reads were re-called with MiXCR into one record per CDR3 protein. The sample lists approximately 28,000 distinct CDR3 sequences, approximately 6.6% occurring once. Trimming cost V 1 base and J 2 bases, with 9 bases left between them. Germline assignment: CDR1 SGHTA and CDR2 FQGNSA. This CDR3 region has 15 residues. Study-level points and caveats: Matching with VDJdb favored anti-spike CD8 responses (missing private and CD4 specificities).

This chain joins TRBV7-2 and TRBJ2-1; D gene ambiguous. This sequence was found in an adult who was a healthcare worker with PCR-confirmed SARS-CoV-2 infection or an uninfected control (not recorded which). The sequencing here drew on whole blood, taken at baseline. DNA of the CDR3: TGTGCCAGCAGCTTAGGTTGGACCGCCTACAATGAGCAGTTCTTC. It codes for CASSLGWTAYNEQFF.